This T cell receptor (beta chain) is drawn from a study of control samples from healthy donors and cancer patients. Assay used: immunoSEQ multiplex PCR; TCRdb lists only in-frame clones, some missing. The table records 100,000 to 150,000 clones, 89% of them present only once. There are 11 residues in the CDR3. CDR1 GTSNPN and CDR2 SVGIG come from the germline V gene (reference sequence). The germline V and J ends were trimmed by 0 bases and 7 bases, with 5 bases remaining between them. The TCR sequence derives from a man over 45 with head and neck cancer. This sequence joins TRBV30 and TRBJ2-3; D remains ambiguous. Sequencing used PBMCs. The CDR3 sequence: CAWSVMNTQYF. CDR3 nucleotides: TGTGCCTGGAGTGTAATGAATACGCAGTATTTT.